Presented here are 17 T cell receptor beta chains from one specimen sequenced in a study of control samples from healthy donors and cancer patients. TCRdb keeps only in-frame clones here, not all; method: immunoSEQ multiplex PCR. Of 65,000 to 95,000 clones in the sample, 75% to 90% were seen once. The specimen was blood. These receptors were collected from a man in his fifties or sixties in good health.

The chain carries TRBV30 and TRBJ2-5, with D unresolved. V gave up 0 bases and J gave up 5 bases, with 19 bases separating them. The length of the CDR3 is 16 residues. Germline CDR1 is GTSNPN and CDR2 is SVGIG (reference sequence). DNA of the CDR3: TGTGCCTGGAGTGTATCCGGTATGGGCAGGCGCGAGACCCAGTACTTC. It codes for CAWSVSGMGRRETQYF. Based on the CDR3 plus reference TRBV30 and TRBJ2-5, the full variable domain is SQTIHQWPATLVQPVGSPLSLECTVEGTSNPNLYWYRQAAGRGLQLLFYSVGIGQISSEVPQNLSASRPQDRQFILSSKKLLLSDSGFYLCAWSVSGMGRRETQYFGPGTRLLVL.

The sample holds a few counts of this clone. This chain uses TRBV7-9 with TRBJ2-7; D is perhaps TRBD1 (6 bases). The CDR3 is 15 residues long. CDR1 is SEHNR and CDR2 is FQNEAQ in the germline V gene (reference sequence). V was shortened by 5 bases and J by 2 bases, with 16 bases between the two germline ends. Here the CDR3 reads CASSLTGQRTYEQYF. CDR3 DNA sequence: TGTGCCAGCAGCCTAACGGGACAAAGGACCTACGAGCAGTACTTC.

V is TRBV18 and J is TRBJ2-5; 11 bases are a match to TRBD1. Trimming at V came to 5 bases and at J to 6 bases, leaving 8 bases not matched to a gene. The CDR3 has 15 amino acids. Germline values: CDR1 KGHSH, CDR2 LQKENI. The chain's CDR3 is CASSSRTGGVQTQYF. In DNA, the CDR3 is TGTGCCAGCTCATCCCGGACAGGGGGCGTACAGACCCAGTACTTC.

The rearrangement links TRBV12-3 or TRBV12-4 to TRBJ2-1; 8 nucleotides line up with TRBD2. There are 12 residues in the CDR3. V gave up 6 bases and J gave up 11 bases; unmatched junction bases: 6. The CDR3 bases are TGTGCCAGCAGGTCGGGGGGGCCTCAGCAGTTCTTC. Translated: CASRSGGPQQFF.

The chain combines TRBV30 with TRBJ1-6; D is unclear. The CDR3 consists of 17 residues. The germline gives CDR1 GTSNPN, CDR2 SVGIG (reference sequence). V was shortened by 1 base and J by 3 bases, with 16 bases between the two germline ends. The CDR3 region has the DNA TGTGCCTGGAGTGCTACAATCAGGATTAACTATAATTCACCCCTCCACTTT. Translating gives CAWSATIRINYNSPLHF.

The rearrangement uses TRBV6-2 or TRBV6-3 and TRBJ1-2; maybe TRBD1 (6 bases). This CDR3 comprises 14 residues. Germline loops: CDR1 MNHEY, CDR2 SVGEGT. The V and J ends lost 6 bases and 3 bases respectively, with 14 bases between them. CDR3 sequence: CASRPQGRDYGYTF. CDR3 nucleotide sequence: TGTGCCAGCAGACCTCAGGGGCGAGACTATGGCTACACCTTC.

This sequence joins TRBV9 and TRBJ2-2, with 8 bases identical to TRBD2. CDR1 and CDR2 from the germline V gene are SGDLS and YYNGEE. V lost 1 base to trimming and J lost 0 bases; unmatched junction nucleotides: 17. The CDR3 loop spans 21 amino acids. CDR3 DNA: TGTGCCAGCAGCGTACCGGGGGGGGGCGACGCTGGGACGGCGAACACCGGGGAGCTGTTTTTT. Translation gives CASSVPGGGDAGTANTGELFF.

The chain is built from TRBV3-1 (or the pseudogene TRBV3-2) and TRBJ2-3; D is uncertain. Germline CDR1 LGHDT, CDR2 YNNKEL (reference sequence). V dropped 0 bases and J dropped 6 bases, with 7 bases sitting between them. The CDR3 runs 13 residues. The CDR3 sequence: CASSQDSGDTQYF. The CDR3 coding sequence is TGTGCCAGCAGCCAAGATTCTGGGGATACGCAGTATTTT.

The chain is built from TRBV7-8 and TRBJ1-2; 10 bases fit TRBD1. This CDR3 has 15 amino acids. The J segment lost 4 bases and the V segment lost 4 bases, leaving 6 bases of the junction unmatched. The V gene's germline CDR1 is SGHVS and CDR2 FQNEAQ. Here the CDR3 DNA reads TGTGCCAGCAGCTCAATGAGGGACAGGGGCTATGGCTACACCTTC. Residues: CASSSMRDRGYGYTF. Full variable domain (outside the CDR3, taken from reference TRBV7-8 and TRBJ1-2): GAGVSQSPRYKVAKRGQDVALRCDPISGHVSLFWYQQALGQGPEFLTYFQNEAQLDKSGLPSDRFFAERPEGSVSTLKIQRTQQEDSAVYLCASSSMRDRGYGYTFGSGTRLTVV.

This rearrangement joins TRBV29-1 to TRBJ1-2; weak D call: TRBD1 (6 bases). This CDR3 spans 13 amino acids. With 7 bases removed from V and 1 base from J, the gap between germline ends came to 13 bases. Germline V gene data show CDR1 as SQVTM and CDR2 as ANQGSEA. This chain's CDR3 is CSARQAFNYGYTF. The CDR3 DNA reads TGCAGCGCCAGACAGGCTTTTAACTATGGCTACACCTTC.

Here the CDR3 DNA reads TGCGCCAGCAGCTTCCGGGACTATGAATACGAGCAGTACTTC. Its protein is CASSFRDYEYEQYF. The chain uses TRBV4-1 and TRBJ2-7; 7 bases map to TRBD2. J was trimmed by 4 bases and V by 5 bases; bases with no gene match: 8. The length of the CDR3 is 14 residues. The germline V gene encodes CDR1 MGHRA and CDR2 YSYEKL.

The V call is TRBV7-2, the J call TRBJ2-2; the D is unclear. This CDR3 contains 17 residues. CDR1 SGHTA and CDR2 FQGNSA come from the germline V gene. V lost 0 bases and J 2 bases, leaving 13 bases between the germline ends. DNA for the CDR3: TGTGCCAGCAGCTTAGCGACACCGGGTCCTAACACCGGGGAGCTGTTTTTT. Its translation is CASSLATPGPNTGELFF. The full variable domain, with the rest looked up from reference TRBV7-2 and TRBJ2-2, is GAGVSQSPSNKVTEKGKDVELRCDPISGHTALYWYRQSLGQGLEFLIYFQGNSAPDKSGLPSDRFSAERTGGSVSTLTIQRTQQEDSAVYLCASSLATPGPNTGELFFGEGSRLTVL.

The rearrangement joins TRBV12-5 to TRBJ1-5; no firm D call. Germline V gene data show CDR1 as LGHNT and CDR2 as FRNRAP. The CDR3 is 13 amino acids. Trimming removed 6 bases from V and 2 bases from J, with 8 bases in between. Here the CDR3 reads CASGLLGNQPQHF. For the CDR3, the DNA is TGTGCTAGTGGCCTGTTGGGCAATCAGCCCCAGCATTTT. Supplemented by reference TRBV12-5 and TRBJ1-5, the full variable domain reads DARVTQTPRHKVTEMGQEVTMRCQPILGHNTVFWYRQTMMQGLELLAYFRNRAPLDDSGMPKDRFSAEMPDATLATLKIQPSEPRDSAVYFCASGLLGNQPQHFGDGTRLSIL.

Written as DNA, the CDR3 is TGTGCCAGCAGCCGTGAGAGGTTAATGAACACTGAAGCTTTCTTT. This sequence encodes CASSRERLMNTEAFF. The chain couples TRBV7-6 to TRBJ1-1, with D unresolved. The CDR3 extends over 15 amino acids. V was trimmed by 5 bases and J by 0 bases, leaving 13 bases between them. Germline CDR1 is SGHVS and CDR2 is FNYEAQ.

V is TRBV12-3 or TRBV12-4 and J is TRBJ1-1; D ambiguous. Trimming took off 6 bases at V and 5 bases at J, with 13 bases between the two ends. The CDR3 totals 13 residues. The CDR3 bases are TGTGCCAGCAGATCGGGCCGGTGGACTGAAGCTTTCTTT. Translation gives CASRSGRWTEAFF.

This chain joins TRBV30 and TRBJ2-1; the D gene is possibly TRBD1 (5 bases). Per the germline V gene, CDR1 is GTSNPN and CDR2 is SVGIG (reference sequence). The CDR3 consists of 13 residues. V shed 2 bases and J shed 4 bases, with 9 bases lying between them. This chain's CDR3 is CAWSSQGYNEQFF. CDR3 nucleotides: TGTGCCTGGAGTAGCCAGGGTTACAATGAGCAGTTCTTC.

The gene calls are TRBV4-3 and TRBJ1-4, with D perhaps TRBD1 (5 bases). V was clipped by 0 bases and J by 4 bases, with 12 bases between them. Germline V lookup: CDR1 LGHNA, CDR2 YSLEER. The CDR3 extends over 16 amino acids. CDR3 residues: CASSQDRGVGNEKLFF. In nucleotides, the CDR3 is TGCGCCAGCAGCCAAGATCGGGGGGTTGGTAATGAAAAACTGTTTTTT.